These 9 T cell receptor beta chains were sequenced from one sample in a study of blood T cell repertoires in COVID-19. The method was immunoSEQ multiplex PCR; TCRdb's version includes in-frame clones alone and lacks a portion of them. The data contain about 100,000 clones, more than 85% of them singletons. The material sequenced was peripheral blood. All receptors come from a man in his fifties with active COVID-19.

This CDR3 is CASSPDREKLFF. The DNA of the CDR3 is TGTGCCAGCAGCCCGGACAGGGAAAAACTGTTTTTT. The J gene is TRBJ1-4, the V gene TRBV4-2, with 7 bases aligning to TRBD1. Germline V lookup: CDR1 LGHNA, CDR2 YNFKEQ. V dropped 4 bases and J dropped 8; count of bases not matched to a gene: 1. The length of the CDR3 is 12 residues.

The chain carries TRBV6-5 and TRBJ2-7; unclear D gene. There are 13 residues in the CDR3. V was shortened by 0 bases and J by 0 bases, with 3 bases between the two germline ends. Germline V gene lookup returns CDR1 MNHEY and CDR2 SVGAGI. The DNA for the CDR3 is TGTGCCAGCAGTTACTCGAGCTCCTACGAGCAGTACTTC. Its translation: CASSYSSSYEQYF.

For the CDR3, the DNA is TGTGCCACCAGGATGACAGGTCGAAATCAGCCCCAGCATTTT. Protein: CATRMTGRNQPQHF. V usage is TRBV24-1 and J usage is TRBJ1-5; a possible D gene is TRBD1 (6 bases). Trimming shortened V by 7 bases and J by 4 bases, and 13 bases separated the two germline ends. The CDR3 is 14 amino acids. Germline CDR1 and CDR2: KGHDR and SFDVKD.

The chain carries TRBV11-3 and TRBJ2-1, with a possible D match to TRBD1 (6 bases). Deletions cut 1 base from V and 5 bases from J, with 6 bases between. In germline, CDR1 is SGHNT, CDR2 YENEEA. CDR3 size: 13 residues. CDR3 region: CASSLGGHNEQFF. CDR3 bases: TGTGCCAGCAGCTTAGGGGGGCACAATGAGCAGTTCTTC.

This sequence joins TRBV2 and TRBJ2-1; possible D gene TRBD2, 6 bases. The V and J ends lost 7 bases and 10 bases respectively, with 11 bases between them. The V gene's germline CDR1 is SNHLY and CDR2 FYNNEI. This CDR3 has 11 residues. CDR3 protein: CASTRAGEQFF. CDR3 DNA: TGTGCCAGCACCCGGGCGGGGGAGCAGTTCTTC.

This chain links TRBV12-3 or TRBV12-4 with TRBJ1-5; tentatively, D is TRBD1 (5 bases). The ends were cut back, 2 bases at V and 5 bases at J, with 7 bases in the middle. This CDR3 has 13 residues. The CDR3 sequence: CASSLSRDQPQHF. CDR3 nucleotides: TGTGCCAGCAGTTTAAGCAGGGATCAGCCCCAGCATTTT.

The chain couples TRBV5-1 to TRBJ1-3; possible D gene TRBD1, 6 bases. This CDR3 region has 16 residues. From germline, CDR1 is SGHRS and CDR2 YFSETQ. V was trimmed by 4 bases and J by 0 bases, leaving 14 bases between them. CDR3 residues: CASSPTGDISGNTIYF. DNA of the CDR3: TGCGCCAGCAGCCCGACAGGCGACATCTCTGGAAACACCATATATTTT.

This clone is a singleton in its sample. The gene calls are TRBV11-2 and TRBJ1-1; D is unresolved. This CDR3 has 15 residues. V was pared by 0 bases and J by 11 bases, with 19 bases between. Germline lookup yields CDR1 SGHAT and CDR2 FQNNGV. CDR3 residues: CASSLDPTRLVGAFF. For the CDR3, the DNA is TGTGCCAGCAGCTTAGATCCAACAAGGCTAGTCGGGGCTTTCTTT.

V and J are TRBV21-1 and TRBJ2-7; TRBD2, the table's D call, was not compared with the DNA. TRBV21-1 is reported as a pseudogene. This CDR3 is 15 amino acids long. CDR3 coding DNA: TGTGCCAGCAGCAAAGCGACTAGCGGGAGATACGAGCAGTACGTC. It translates to CASSKATSGRYEQYV.